The entry below gives a single T cell receptor beta chain sequence along with its context. This record comes from a study of shared T cell receptors in the human thymus. The CDR3 runs 17 residues. V shed 5 bases, J shed 0 bases, and the junction held 10 bases outside the gene matches. CDR1 is LNHDA and CDR2 is SQIVND in the germline V gene (reference sequence). The repertoire was sequenced with immunoSEQ multiplex PCR; TCRdb's copy has only in-frame clones and lacks some. Here the sample spans around 340,000 clones, roughly 94% being singletons. The material sequenced was thymocytes. The receptor was derived from a human donor. The rearrangement joins TRBV19 to TRBJ1-5, with TRBD1 identical over 7 bases. This CDR3 is CASSPEPGGDSNQPQHF. The DNA for the CDR3 is TGTGCCAGTAGTCCCGAGCCAGGGGGGGATAGCAATCAGCCCCAGCATTTT.